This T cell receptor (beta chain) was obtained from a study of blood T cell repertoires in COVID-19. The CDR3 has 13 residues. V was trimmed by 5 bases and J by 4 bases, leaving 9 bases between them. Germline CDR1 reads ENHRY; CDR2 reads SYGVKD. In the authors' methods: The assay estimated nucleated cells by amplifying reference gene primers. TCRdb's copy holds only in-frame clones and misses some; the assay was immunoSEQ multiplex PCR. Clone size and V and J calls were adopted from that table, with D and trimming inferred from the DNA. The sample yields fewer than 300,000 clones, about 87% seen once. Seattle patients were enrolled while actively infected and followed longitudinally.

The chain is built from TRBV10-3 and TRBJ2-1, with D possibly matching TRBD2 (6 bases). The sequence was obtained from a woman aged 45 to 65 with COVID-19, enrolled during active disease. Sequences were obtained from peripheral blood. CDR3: CAISSGVYNEQFF. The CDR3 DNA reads TGTGCCATCAGTTCGGGGGTATACAATGAGCAGTTCTTC.